This entry lists 5 T cell receptor beta chains sequenced from one sample in a study of shared clonotypes between healthy human individuals. TCRdb's copy holds only in-frame clones and misses some; the assay was immunoSEQ multiplex PCR. The sample includes millions of clones, approximately 94% of them seen just once. Material: naive CD4+ T cells sorted from blood. Noted subset: CD45RA+ positively selected. These receptors originate from a man younger than 30 in good health.

The table lists this clone with a few counts. This sequence joins TRBV30 and TRBJ1-1; TRBD1 aligns across 7 bases. The germline V gene has CDR1 GTSNPN and CDR2 SVGIG (reference sequence). This CDR3 is built from 14 residues. V shed 3 bases and J 11 bases; nucleotides not matched to a gene: 15. The CDR3 is CAWSSIGGGEMAFF. The CDR3 DNA follows: TGTGCCTGGAGCTCCATAGGGGGCGGTGAAATGGCTTTCTTT. Based on the CDR3 plus reference TRBV30 and TRBJ1-1, the full variable domain is SQTIHQWPATLVQPVGSPLSLECTVEGTSNPNLYWYRQAAGRGLQLLFYSVGIGQISSEVPQNLSASRPQDRQFILSSKKLLLSDSGFYLCAWSSIGGGEMAFFGQGTRLTVV.

Worth noting for this clone: The same CDR3 is also encoded by other DNA sequences in this sample. The chain combines TRBV7-9 with TRBJ2-7; 7 bases are a match to TRBD2. The trim removed 1 base at V and 4 bases at J, leaving 4 bases unmatched. The CDR3 is 14 residues long. Germline lookup yields CDR1 SEHNR and CDR2 FQNEAQ (reference sequence). This CDR3 reads CASSLGTSTYEQYF. DNA for the CDR3: TGTGCCAGCAGCTTAGGGACTAGTACTTACGAGCAGTACTTC.

The chain has TRBV30 and TRBJ1-3; no clear D. In germline, CDR1 is GTSNPN, CDR2 SVGIG (reference sequence). This CDR3 has 14 amino acids. V was shortened by 7 bases and J by 0 bases, with 13 bases between the two germline ends. CDR3 sequence: CASTGSLSGNTIYF. The CDR3, as DNA: TGTGCCTCCACGGGCAGTCTCTCTGGAAACACCATATATTTT.

The rearrangement joins TRBV5-1 to TRBJ2-5; 9 nucleotides agree with TRBD1. The CDR3 loop spans 15 amino acids. Germline V gene data show CDR1 as SGHRS and CDR2 as YFSETQ. V trimming: 0 bases; J trimming: 5 bases; junction bases outside the gene matches: 5. The CDR3 loop is CASSLEQGAIETQYF. DNA of the CDR3: TGCGCCAGCAGCTTGGAACAGGGGGCAATTGAGACCCAGTACTTC. The full variable domain, its missing parts supplied by reference TRBV5-1 and TRBJ2-5, is KAGVTQTPRYLIKTRGQQVTLSCSPISGHRSVSWYQQTPGQGLQFLFEYFSETQRNKGNFPGRFSGRQFSNSRSEMNVSTLELGDSALYLCASSLEQGAIETQYFGPGTRLLVL.

Here the CDR3 DNA reads TGTGCCAGCAGCTTAGATGCTAACTATGGCTACACCTTC. Amino acids: CASSLDANYGYTF. The rearrangement uses TRBV7-9 and TRBJ1-2; D remains unclear. This CDR3 region has 13 residues. V was pared by 1 base and J by 0 bases, with 3 bases between. Germline lookup yields CDR1 SEHNR and CDR2 FQNEAQ (reference sequence).